These 6 T cell receptor beta chains were sequenced from one sample in a study of blood T cell repertoires in COVID-19. TCRdb's table, derived via immunoSEQ multiplex PCR, lists solely in-frame clones and lacks some. The table lists fewer than 350,000 clones, roughly nine tenths of them singletons. The sequenced sample consisted of peripheral blood. The receptors come from a woman aged 55-75 years with COVID-19, enrolled during active disease.

The J gene is TRBJ2-1, the V gene TRBV14; 7 bases are a match to TRBD1. The CDR3 loop spans 12 amino acids. V trimming: 10 bases; J trimming: 8 bases; junction bases outside the gene matches: 8. The germline gives CDR1 SGHDN, CDR2 FVKESK. The CDR3 loop is CATGQVIDEQFF. The CDR3 DNA is TGTGCCACTGGACAGGTTATAGATGAGCAGTTCTTC. Supplemented by reference TRBV14 and TRBJ2-1, the full variable domain reads EAGVTQFPSHSVIEKGQTVTLRCDPISGHDNLYWYRRVMGKEIKFLLHFVKESKQDESGMPNNRFLAERTGGTYSTLKVQPAELEDSGVYFCATGQVIDEQFFGPGTRLTVL.

The chain uses TRBV13 and TRBJ1-4, with D uncertain. This CDR3 has 15 residues. Germline V CDR1 and CDR2: PRHDT, FYEKMQ (reference sequence). V was clipped by 6 bases and J by 3 bases, with 14 bases between them. CDR3 sequence reads: CASRNSGLSNEKLFF. The CDR3 DNA is TGTGCCAGCAGGAACTCAGGACTCTCTAATGAAAAACTGTTTTTT.

The chain employs TRBV6-5 and TRBJ1-1; TRBD1 aligns across 9 bases. This CDR3 is built from 13 residues. Germline loops: CDR1 MNHEY, CDR2 SVGAGI. Trimming took 6 bases from V and 5 from J; bases not matched to a gene: 4. The chain's CDR3 is CASRGTGLTEAFF. CDR3 coding DNA: TGTGCCAGCAGAGGGACAGGGTTAACTGAAGCTTTCTTT.

This CDR3 reads CASSIEWTGGQPQHF. Written as DNA, the CDR3 is TGTGCCAGTAGTATTGAATGGACAGGCGGGCAGCCCCAGCATTTT. The genes are TRBV19 and TRBJ1-5; 7 bases are a match to TRBD1. From germline, CDR1 is LNHDA and CDR2 SQIVND (reference sequence). CDR3 length equals 15 residues. Trimming cost V 3 bases and J 7 bases; bases outside gene matches: 9.

V and J are TRBV19 and TRBJ1-1; a possible D gene is TRBD1 (6 bases). The germline gives CDR1 LNHDA, CDR2 SQIVND (reference sequence). The CDR3 runs to 14 residues. Trimming took off 4 bases at V and 5 bases at J, with 14 bases between the two ends. In nucleotides, the CDR3 is TGTGCCAGTAGTACCCTGACAGGTCGAACTGAAGCTTTCTTT. Translating it yields CASSTLTGRTEAFF. The whole variable domain, filled in from reference TRBV19 and TRBJ1-1, reads DGGITQSPKYLFRKEGQNVTLSCEQNLNHDAMYWYRQDPGQGLRLIYYSQIVNDFQKGDIAEGYSVSREKKESFPLTVTSAQKNPTAFYLCASSTLTGRTEAFFGQGTRLTVV.

The chain carries TRBV19 and TRBJ1-4; 8 positions agree with TRBD1. CDR1 is LNHDA, CDR2 SQIVND, per germline (reference sequence). J lost 6 bases, V lost 2 bases, and 17 bases had no gene match. The CDR3 consists of 19 residues. The DNA for the CDR3 is TGTGCCAGTAGTATACCCCGGGACAGGTGGGCCTCCGATTATGAAAAACTGTTTTTT. Protein product: CASSIPRDRWASDYEKLFF. Full variable domain (outside the CDR3, taken from reference TRBV19 and TRBJ1-4): DGGITQSPKYLFRKEGQNVTLSCEQNLNHDAMYWYRQDPGQGLRLIYYSQIVNDFQKGDIAEGYSVSREKKESFPLTVTSAQKNPTAFYLCASSIPRDRWASDYEKLFFGSGTQLSVL.